This section outlines one T cell receptor (beta chain) sequence together with its context. Its antigen is not known. This record belongs to a study of cytomegalovirus exposure and HLA in healthy donors. On the study more broadly: A later analysis reported the same platform for the roughly 120 validation repertoires and the roughly 630 first-cohort repertoires.

Trimming cost V 0 bases and J 3 bases, with 10 bases left between them. In germline, CDR1 is GTSNPN, CDR2 SVGIG (reference sequence). The CDR3 loop spans 14 amino acids. Generated by immunoSEQ multiplex PCR, the TCRdb table keeps only in-frame clones and is missing some. The sample has 200,000 to 250,000 clones; over 80% are singletons. Study results and caveats: Subsequent analysis revealed that first-cohort TCR clusters tended to co-occur in the 120 or so validation repertoires. Researchers reported that a few CMV-associated chains were confirmed in vitro as CMV antigen-specific.

The sample consisted of PBMCs. The V call is TRBV30, the J call TRBJ2-3, with D perhaps matching TRBD1 (5 bases). The sequence came from a woman under 40 in good health and CMV-seropositive. CDR3 in DNA: TGTGCCTGGAGTGTCGGCAGGGCGACAGATACGCAGTATTTT. Translation gives CAWSVGRATDTQYF.